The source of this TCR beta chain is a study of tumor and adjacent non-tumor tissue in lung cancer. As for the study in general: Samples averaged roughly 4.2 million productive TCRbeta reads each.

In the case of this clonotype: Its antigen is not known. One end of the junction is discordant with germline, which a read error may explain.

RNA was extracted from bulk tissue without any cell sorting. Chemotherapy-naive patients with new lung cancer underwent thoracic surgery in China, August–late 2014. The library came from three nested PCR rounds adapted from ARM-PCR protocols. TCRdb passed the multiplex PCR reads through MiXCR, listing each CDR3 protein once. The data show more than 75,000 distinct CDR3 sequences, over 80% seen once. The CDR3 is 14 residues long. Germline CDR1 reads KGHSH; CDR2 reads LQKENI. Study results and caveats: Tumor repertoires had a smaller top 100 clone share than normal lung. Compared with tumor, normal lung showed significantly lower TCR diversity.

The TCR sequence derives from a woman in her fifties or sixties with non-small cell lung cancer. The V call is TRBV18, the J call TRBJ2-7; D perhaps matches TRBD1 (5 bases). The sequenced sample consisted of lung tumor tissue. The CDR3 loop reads CASSSGFPSYKQYF. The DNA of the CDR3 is TGTGCCAGCTCATCAGGGTTTCCATCCTACAAGCAGTACTTC.